The 27 T cell receptor beta chains given below trace back to one sample, sequenced in a study of response to subunit inactivated influenza vaccine. TCRdb ran MiXCR on the RT-PCR reads and lists one entry per CDR3 protein. Here the sample spans about 570,000 distinct CDR3 sequences, about 12% being singletons. This sample comprised PBMCs from blood, obtained on the day of vaccination. The receptors were sampled from a man aged 50 to 59 who received an inactivated influenza vaccine.

Written as DNA, the CDR3 is TGCGCCAGCAGCCCGCGCATAGCGGGGGGGAACACCGGGGAGCTGTTTTTT. Its protein is CASSPRIAGGNTGELFF. The rearrangement uses TRBV4-1 and TRBJ2-2, with 10 bases fitting TRBD2. CDR1 is MGHRA and CDR2 is YSYEKL in the germline V gene. The V and J ends lost 4 bases and 1 base, in that order; junction bases with no gene match: 6. The length of the CDR3 is 17 residues.

This clonotype has only a few counts. The chain joins TRBV29-1 to TRBJ2-2; 7 bases agree with TRBD2. The CDR3 is 13 amino acids. In germline, CDR1 is SQVTM, CDR2 ANQGSEA. V was pared by 6 bases and J by 5 bases, with 6 bases of the junction left unmatched. The CDR3 nucleotides are TGCAGCGTGGGAGGGAAGGGGACCGGGGAGCTGTTTTTT. It codes for CSVGGKGTGELFF.

This clonotype appeared a few times. The V call is TRBV9, the J call TRBJ1-5; 8 bases are a match to TRBD1. The CDR3 has 15 amino acids. The J segment lost 6 bases and the V segment lost 0 bases, leaving 5 bases of the junction unmatched. Germline CDR1 is SGDLS and CDR2 is YYNGEE. CDR3 coding DNA: TGTGCCAGCAGCGTAGAAGGGACAGGCGGTCAGCCCCAGCATTTT. Its translation is CASSVEGTGGQPQHF. The full variable domain, with the rest looked up from reference TRBV9 and TRBJ1-5, is DSGVTQTPKHLITATGQRVTLRCSPRSGDLSVYWYQQSLDQGLQFLIQYYNGEERAKGNILERFSAQQFPDLHSELNLSSLELGDSALYFCASSVEGTGGQPQHFGDGTRLSIL.

V and J are TRBV3-1 and TRBJ1-6; no clear D. V shed 1 base and J shed 9 bases, with 4 bases lying between them. This CDR3 is 12 amino acids long. CDR1 LGHDT and CDR2 YNNKEL come from the germline V gene (reference sequence). CDR3 coding DNA: TGTGCCAGCAGCCAAGCACGTTCACCCCTCCACTTT. This sequence encodes CASSQARSPLHF.

The chain recombines TRBV9 with TRBJ2-5; D possibly corresponds to TRBD1 (5 bases). The CDR3 totals 15 residues. Per the germline V gene, CDR1 is SGDLS and CDR2 is YYNGEE. V shed 0 bases and J shed 4 bases, with 13 bases lying between them. CDR3 protein: CASSVDAGIRETQYF. In DNA, the CDR3 is TGTGCCAGCAGCGTAGATGCAGGGATTAGAGAGACCCAGTACTTC.

The chain combines TRBV15 with TRBJ2-1, with 14 bases that match TRBD2. Germline V gene data show CDR1 as LNHNV and CDR2 as YYDKDF (reference sequence). Trimming at V came to 0 bases and at J to 4 bases, leaving 5 bases not matched to a gene. CDR3 length equals 18 residues. The CDR3 spells CATSRDTRLAGGYNEQFF. CDR3 coding DNA: TGTGCCACCAGCAGAGATACGAGACTAGCGGGGGGGTACAATGAGCAGTTCTTC.

The J gene is TRBJ2-1, the V gene TRBV9; D possibly corresponds to TRBD2 (6 bases). V gave up 0 bases and J gave up 8 bases, with 18 bases separating them. This CDR3 comprises 16 residues. Germline assignment: CDR1 SGDLS and CDR2 YYNGEE. The CDR3 region has the DNA TGTGCCAGCAGCGTAGCTGGGGCGGGAACGATCTATGAGCAGTTCTTC. Amino acids: CASSVAGAGTIYEQFF.

This sequence joins TRBV28 and TRBJ2-7; 8 bases map to TRBD2. CDR3 length equals 12 residues. The J segment lost 7 bases and the V segment lost 9 bases, leaving 8 bases of the junction unmatched. Germline assignment: CDR1 MDHEN and CDR2 SYDVKM. The CDR3 loop is CASSGIEGEQYF. The CDR3 nucleotides are TGTGCCAGTAGCGGGATAGAGGGAGAGCAGTACTTC.

The chain recombines TRBV11-2 with TRBJ2-7, with 11 bases matching TRBD1. The CDR3 extends over 20 amino acids. CDR1 is SGHAT, CDR2 FQNNGV, per germline. The trim removed 6 bases at V and 3 bases at J, leaving 22 bases unmatched. The DNA for the CDR3 is TGTGCCAGCAGTTCGCTTAGGAGGACAGGGGGCGAGCGGGGACTCTACGAGCAGTACTTC. Translated: CASSSLRRTGGERGLYEQYF.

V gene TRBV20-1 combines with J gene TRBJ1-1; a possible D gene is TRBD1 (6 bases). CDR1 DFQATT and CDR2 SNEGSKA come from the germline V gene (reference sequence). The CDR3 sequence is 12 residues long. V lost 1 base to trimming and J lost 6 bases, with 9 bases between them. This chain's CDR3 is CSARVRGPEAFF. Written as DNA, the CDR3 is TGCAGTGCTAGAGTACGGGGGCCTGAAGCTTTCTTT.

For this clonotype: This may stem from a read error, because a much larger clone lies one nucleotide away. The chain carries TRBV19 and TRBJ1-5; unclear D gene. Germline CDR1 LNHDA, CDR2 SQIVND (reference sequence). This CDR3 has 15 amino acids. CDR3 region: CASSIELRSKQPQHF. The CDR3 DNA reads as TGTGCCAGTAGTATCGAACTTAGGAGCAAGCAGCCCCAGCATTTT.

This clonotype was seen more than once but under ten times. V and J are TRBV12-3 or TRBV12-4 and TRBJ2-2; 8 bases agree with TRBD1. This CDR3 region has 17 residues. V lost 6 bases, J lost 2 bases, and 11 bases stayed unmatched. CDR3 loop: CASRPKGDRPNTGELFF. In DNA, the CDR3 is TGTGCCAGCAGACCAAAGGGGGACAGGCCTAACACCGGGGAGCTGTTTTTT.

This clonotype was seen a few times. V and J are TRBV5-1 and TRBJ1-1, with a weak D call TRBD1 (5 bases). The CDR3 is 15 residues long. Per germline, CDR1 SGHRS and CDR2 YFSETQ. Trimming took off 6 bases at V and 4 bases at J, with 19 bases between the two ends. CDR3 loop: CASTQGAGWATEAFF. The CDR3 DNA reads TGCGCCAGCACCCAAGGGGCGGGCTGGGCCACTGAAGCTTTCTTT.

This clonotype showed up just a few times. CDR3 DNA: TGTGCCAGCACCATGACAGGGGGCTCCCCAGGGGAGCTGTTTTTT. Protein product: CASTMTGGSPGELFF. The chain joins TRBV7-9 to TRBJ2-2; 10 bases map to TRBD1. This CDR3 has 15 residues. V shed 7 bases and J 8 bases; nucleotides not matched to a gene: 10. CDR1 and CDR2 from the germline V gene are SEHNR and FQNEAQ (reference sequence).

This clonotype was detected only a few times. CDR3 coding DNA: TGTGCCAGCAGCCAAGATGTCCGGGACAGGGGCTCTGAAGCTTTCTTT. Its translation is CASSQDVRDRGSEAFF. The chain carries TRBV3-1 and TRBJ1-1; 10 bases fit TRBD1. The CDR3 has 16 residues. V was pared by 0 bases and J by 6 bases, with 7 bases of the junction left unmatched. Per germline, CDR1 LGHDT and CDR2 YNNKEL (reference sequence).

A few counts support this clonotype. The V and J genes are TRBV15 and TRBJ2-1; D gene uncertain. The CDR3 spans 14 residues. Per germline, CDR1 LNHNV and CDR2 YYDKDF (reference sequence). V gave up 0 bases and J gave up 7 bases, with 10 bases separating them. CDR3 coding DNA: TGTGCCACCAGCAGAGATAAGCTCAATAATGAGCAGTTCTTC. Encoded protein: CATSRDKLNNEQFF.

This clonotype appeared a few times. At one of its ends the junction is not consistent with the germline gene, which may arise from a read error. This chain joins TRBV7-8 and TRBJ2-1; 9 nucleotides match TRBD2. CDR3 length: 15 residues. Germline assignment: CDR1 SGHVS and CDR2 FQNEAQ. CDR3 region: CASRLQRGVANEQFF. The CDR3 DNA reads as TGTGCCAGCCGCTTGCAGCGGGGGGTGGCAAATGAGCAGTTCTTC.

The chain couples TRBV10-3 to TRBJ2-1; perhaps TRBD2 as D (6 bases). Trimming took 6 bases from V and 3 from J, leaving 12 bases between them. Germline CDR1 is ENHRY and CDR2 is SYGVKD. The CDR3 runs to 14 residues. The CDR3 DNA is TGTGCCATCAGGAAGGGCGGGGACTACAATGAGCAGTTCTTC. Its protein product is CAIRKGGDYNEQFF.

With regard to this clonotype: This clone may be a read error of a much larger clone one base away. The chain's CDR3 is CAISGLPYSSYEQYF. CDR3 DNA sequence: TGTGCCATCAGTGGGTTACCCTATAGCTCCTACGAGCAGTACTTC. The V and J genes are TRBV27 and TRBJ2-7, with D unresolved. Germline-derived CDR1 and CDR2 are MNHEY and SMNVEV (reference sequence). The CDR3 is made up of 15 amino acids.

The chain recombines TRBV7-9 with TRBJ2-7; possible D gene TRBD2, 6 bases. Germline lookup yields CDR1 SEHNR and CDR2 FQNEAQ (reference sequence). V gave up 1 base and J gave up 4 bases, with 11 bases separating them. The CDR3 is 14 amino acids. CDR3 amino acids: CASSLGLEKYEQYF. CDR3 bases: TGTGCCAGCAGCTTAGGACTAGAAAAGTACGAGCAGTACTTC. The variable domain in full, with the rest retrieved from reference TRBV7-9 and TRBJ2-7, is DTGVSQNPRHKITKRGQNVTFRCDPISEHNRLYWYRQTLGQGPEFLTYFQNEAQLEKSRLLSDRFSAERPKGSFSTLEIQRTEQGDSAMYLCASSLGLEKYEQYFGPGTRLTVT.

On this clonotype itself: A read error may produce the germline difference seen at one junction end. V usage is TRBV6-2 or TRBV6-3 and J usage is TRBJ1-4, with D hard to call. Per the germline V gene, CDR1 is MNHEY and CDR2 is SVGEGT. The CDR3 is 13 amino acids. CDR3: CACRKTANEKLFF. The DNA of the CDR3 is TGTGCCTGCAGGAAAACTGCTAATGAAAAACTGTTTTTT.

This clonotype occurred a few times. The CDR3 loop is CASSMGGSGETQYF. The CDR3 nucleotides read TGTGCCAGTAGTATGGGGGGGTCGGGAGAGACCCAGTACTTC. The chain combines TRBV19 with TRBJ2-5; TRBD2 aligns across 7 bases. The J segment lost 4 bases and the V segment lost 3 bases, leaving 5 bases of the junction unmatched. CDR3 length: 14 residues. Germline V CDR1 and CDR2: LNHDA, SQIVND (reference sequence).

The chain uses TRBV12-3 or TRBV12-4 and TRBJ2-3; 10 bases are a match to TRBD2. The junction had 12 bases not matched to a gene; V was cut back by 4 bases and J by 2 bases. The CDR3 is 18 amino acids. The CDR3 DNA reads as TGTGCCAGCAGTTCCTTCGGGACTAGCGATACCCCCACAGATACGCAGTATTTT. Translating gives CASSSFGTSDTPTDTQYF.

V gene TRBV25-1 combines with J gene TRBJ2-2, with a possible D match to TRBD2 (5 bases). The V gene's germline CDR1 is MGHDK and CDR2 SYGVNS. The length of the CDR3 is 21 residues. V gave up 0 bases and J gave up 2 bases, with 25 bases separating them. The CDR3 coding sequence is TGTGCCAGCAGTGAATATGGTGTTGGCAGAGGAGGAGCCACCAACACCGGGGAGCTGTTTTTT. Translating it yields CASSEYGVGRGGATNTGELFF.

This clonotype was recorded many times. The J gene is TRBJ2-3, the V gene TRBV6-5, with TRBD2 as a possible D gene (7 bases). The germline V and J ends were trimmed by 2 bases and 6 bases, with 24 bases remaining between them. The CDR3 contains 18 residues. In germline, CDR1 is MNHEY, CDR2 SVGAGI. The CDR3 region is CASSYGGIGGGHTDTQYF. CDR3 nucleotide sequence: TGTGCCAGCAGTTACGGAGGGATAGGGGGGGGCCACACGGATACGCAGTATTTT.

In this sample, this clonotype turned up a few times. J is TRBJ2-7 and V is TRBV29-1, with 14 positions matching TRBD2. The CDR3 totals 14 residues. V shed 2 bases, J shed 7 bases, and the junction held 4 bases outside the gene matches. Germline V CDR1 and CDR2: SQVTM, ANQGSEA. CDR3 nucleotides: TGCAGCGTTGAAAGACTAGCGGGAGGGAGTGAGCAGTACTTC. Translation: CSVERLAGGSEQYF.

The CDR3 sequence is CASSIWDRDLHGYTF. CDR3 sequence (DNA): TGTGCCAGTAGTATTTGGGACAGGGACCTTCATGGCTACACCTTC. The gene calls are TRBV19 and TRBJ1-2; 9 bases fit TRBD1. Per the germline V gene, CDR1 is LNHDA and CDR2 is SQIVND (reference sequence). This CDR3 contains 15 residues. The junction had 8 bases not matched to a gene; V was cut back by 3 bases and J by 6 bases.